These 21 T cell receptor beta chains originate from one sample sequenced in a study of shared clonotypes between healthy human individuals. Method: immunoSEQ multiplex PCR; TCRdb's copy keeps in-frame clones and lacks some. This table has 950,000 to 1,200,000 clones, 70% to 85% appearing once. The sequenced material came from memory CD4+ T cells from PBMCs. Subset meaning: CD45RA-negative fraction. Every receptor here comes from a man aged 18 to 35 in good health. Some clones in this sample may be carry-over from other donors' samples.

For the CDR3, the DNA is TGTGCCAGCAGTGAAGCGAGACGAGGGGGCTGGAAAAACACTGAAGCTTTCTTT. This sequence encodes CASSEARRGGWKNTEAFF. This sequence joins TRBV6-1 and TRBJ1-1; 7 positions agree with TRBD1. Germline values: CDR1 MNHNS, CDR2 SASEGT. The junction had 12 bases not matched to a gene; V was cut back by 0 bases and J by 2 bases. This CDR3 has 18 residues.

The V call is TRBV5-4, the J call TRBJ2-3; TRBD2 matches at 7 bases. The CDR3 loop spans 15 amino acids. V gave up 2 bases and J gave up 2 bases; unmatched junction bases: 5. Looked up from germline, CDR1 is SGHNT and CDR2 is YYREEE (reference sequence). Here the CDR3 reads CASSFQAGNTDTQYF. CDR3 bases: TGTGCCAGCAGCTTTCAAGCGGGAAACACAGATACGCAGTATTTT.

This clone has only a few counts. This rearrangement joins TRBV30 to TRBJ1-5; D is perhaps TRBD1 (6 bases). The CDR3 length is 14 residues. V lost 4 bases and J 4 bases, leaving 14 bases between the germline ends. The germline V gene has CDR1 GTSNPN and CDR2 SVGIG (reference sequence). The CDR3 protein is CAWNIKTGNQPQHF. The CDR3, as DNA: TGTGCCTGGAACATAAAAACAGGGAATCAGCCCCAGCATTTT. The variable domain in full, completed from reference TRBV30 and TRBJ1-5, reads SQTIHQWPATLVQPVGSPLSLECTVEGTSNPNLYWYRQAAGRGLQLLFYSVGIGQISSEVPQNLSASRPQDRQFILSSKKLLLSDSGFYLCAWNIKTGNQPQHFGDGTRLSIL.

V and J are TRBV2 and TRBJ2-1; D is undetermined. This CDR3 comprises 12 residues. Trimming shortened V by 7 bases and J by 3 bases, and 7 bases separated the two germline ends. The germline gives CDR1 SNHLY, CDR2 FYNNEI. CDR3 DNA: TGTGCCAGCACGTTACTCTACAATGAGCAGTTCTTC. Translation: CASTLLYNEQFF.

V is TRBV18 and J is TRBJ2-1; TRBD2 aligns across 11 bases. Germline CDR1 reads KGHSH; CDR2 reads LQKENI. V was clipped by 4 bases and J by 8 bases; unmatched bases: 13. The CDR3 loop spans 17 amino acids. CDR3 DNA: TGTGCCAGCTCACGTCATGGGACTAGCGGACGTGGGGATGAGCAGTTCTTC. Amino acid sequence: CASSRHGTSGRGDEQFF.

The rearrangement joins TRBV10-3 to TRBJ2-1; TRBD2 matches 12 bases. In germline, CDR1 is ENHRY, CDR2 SYGVKD. V shed 6 bases and J 2 bases; nucleotides not matched to a gene: 11. This CDR3 comprises 18 residues. The CDR3 coding sequence is TGTGCCATCAGCCCGACTAGCGGGAGAATCCGCGCCTACAATGAGCAGTTCTTC. As protein: CAISPTSGRIRAYNEQFF.

Note on this clone: This clone may be a read error of a much larger clone one base away. The genes are TRBV5-1 and TRBJ1-1, with TRBD1 matching over 9 bases. The ends lost 3 bases at V and 0 bases at J; junction bases unmatched: 0. In germline, CDR1 is SGHRS, CDR2 YFSETQ. The CDR3 is 14 amino acids. Here the CDR3 reads CASSWDRVNTEAFF. CDR3 DNA: TGCGCCAGCAGCTGGGACAGGGTGAACACTGAAGCTTTCTTT.

The rearrangement uses TRBV28 and TRBJ2-2; D is perhaps TRBD1 or TRBD2 (5 bases each). The CDR3 covers 16 residues. Trimming took 6 bases from V and 6 from J, leaving 20 bases between them. Germline lookup yields CDR1 MDHEN and CDR2 SYDVKM. The DNA of the CDR3 is TGTGCCAGCAGACATTCTTCGAGGGGTCTGGCCGGGGAGCTGTTTTTT. Translation gives CASRHSSRGLAGELFF.

The chain joins TRBV27 to TRBJ2-7, with TRBD2 matching 7 bases. V was pared by 5 bases and J by 5 bases, with 12 bases of the junction left unmatched. The CDR3 loop spans 15 amino acids. Germline V gives CDR1 MNHEY, CDR2 SMNVEV (reference sequence). Written as DNA, the CDR3 is TGTGCCAGCAGTCCTTGGGGAGGGGATATCAACGAGCAGTACTTC. Translation gives CASSPWGGDINEQYF.

V gene TRBV11-2 combines with J gene TRBJ2-5; D not certain. V was clipped by 2 bases and J by 4 bases, with 14 bases between them. CDR3 length equals 15 residues. Germline assignment: CDR1 SGHAT and CDR2 FQNNGV. The CDR3 DNA reads as TGTGCCAGCAGCTTACCAGGAGCTGTCCGAGAGACCCAGTACTTC. Translating gives CASSLPGAVRETQYF.

CDR3 nucleotides: TGTGCCAGCTCACCACGAAGCAGGGACCACGAGCAGTACTTC. Its protein product is CASSPRSRDHEQYF. The rearrangement joins TRBV18 to TRBJ2-7; D is possibly TRBD1 or TRBD2 (5 bases each). There are 14 residues in the CDR3. Per the germline V gene, CDR1 is KGHSH and CDR2 is LQKENI. Trimming cost V 1 base and J 5 bases, with 12 bases left between them.

The J gene is TRBJ2-5, the V gene TRBV4-1; D tentatively fits TRBD1 or TRBD2 (6 bases each). Germline V gene sequence: CDR1 MGHRA, CDR2 YSYEKL. The CDR3 covers 16 residues. Trimming pared 3 bases from V and 5 bases from J, leaving 19 bases between. Written as DNA, the CDR3 is TGCGCCAGCAGCCACCGGGGGCGGGGCGAGGGGGAGACCCAGTACTTC. Translation gives CASSHRGRGEGETQYF.

This clone was detected only once. V gene TRBV9 combines with J gene TRBJ2-3; unclear D gene. V shed 3 bases and J shed 2 bases, with 13 bases lying between them. Germline V gene data show CDR1 as SGDLS and CDR2 as YYNGEE. This CDR3 spans 15 amino acids. The CDR3 DNA follows: TGTGCCAGCAGCGCCGTGGGTGGTATCACAGATACGCAGTATTTT. As protein: CASSAVGGITDTQYF.

This chain uses TRBV5-1 with TRBJ1-1; D is perhaps TRBD1 (6 bases). The ends were cut back, 0 bases at V and 2 bases at J, with 14 bases in the middle. The CDR3 has 16 amino acids. Per germline, CDR1 SGHRS and CDR2 YFSETQ. CDR3 nucleotides: TGCGCCAGCAGCTTGGTTGCGGGGGGCGGCAACACTGAAGCTTTCTTT. This translates into CASSLVAGGGNTEAFF.

This chain connects TRBV28 to TRBJ1-2; perhaps TRBD1 as D (6 bases). CDR1 and CDR2 from the germline V gene are MDHEN and SYDVKM. The CDR3 loop spans 16 amino acids. V lost 8 bases to trimming and J lost 0 bases, with 19 bases between them. The CDR3 coding sequence is TGTGCCAGCGGTACAGGGTTTCGATTAGCTAACTATGGCTACACCTTC. Translation gives CASGTGFRLANYGYTF.

This clone was recorded a few times. This chain connects TRBV29-1 to TRBJ2-3; the match to TRBD2 covers 11 bases. V lost 7 bases and J lost 6; bases outside the gene matches: 6. The CDR3 has 13 amino acids. Looked up from germline, CDR1 is SQVTM and CDR2 is ANQGSEA. CDR3 nucleotides: TGCAGCGCCACTAGCGGGAGTCTGGATACGCAGTATTTT. Protein sequence: CSATSGSLDTQYF.

The gene calls are TRBV12-5 and TRBJ2-7; unclear D gene. CDR1 and CDR2 from the germline V gene are LGHNT and FRNRAP. V was cut by 0 bases and J by 6 bases, with 6 bases left in between. This CDR3 region has 12 residues. In nucleotides, the CDR3 is TGTGCTAGTGGTTTGGTACCCTCCGAGCAGTACTTC. Its translation: CASGLVPSEQYF.

This rearrangement joins TRBV5-4 to TRBJ2-2, with D possibly TRBD2 on 6 matching bases. Trimming left V 4 bases short and J 1 base short, with 11 bases between. CDR1 and CDR2 from the germline V gene are SGHNT and YYREEE (reference sequence). This CDR3 has 15 amino acids. CDR3 in amino acids: CASSDISGNTGELFF. The CDR3 nucleotides are TGTGCCAGCAGCGATATTAGCGGGAACACCGGGGAGCTGTTTTTT. Full variable domain (rest looked up from reference TRBV5-4 and TRBJ2-2): ETGVTQSPTHLIKTRGQQVTLRCSSQSGHNTVSWYQQALGQGPQFIFQYYREEENGRGNFPPRFSGLQFPNYSSELNVNALELDDSALYLCASSDISGNTGELFFGEGSRLTVL.

V gene TRBV6-1 combines with J gene TRBJ2-3; D is undetermined. The germline V gene has CDR1 MNHNS and CDR2 SASEGT. This CDR3 is built from 13 residues. As DNA, the CDR3 is TGTGTCCACTCCATCAAGGGCACAGATACGCAGTATTTT. Its protein product is CVHSIKGTDTQYF.

The chain is built from TRBV28 and TRBJ2-4; 9 bases are shared with TRBD1. This CDR3 contains 17 residues. Germline CDR1 reads MDHEN; CDR2 reads SYDVKM. V trimming: 4 bases; J trimming: 6 bases; junction bases outside the gene matches: 13. The CDR3 loop reads CASSSPPGTGIGNIQYF. The CDR3 bases are TGTGCCAGCAGTTCTCCGCCCGGGACAGGGATCGGAAACATTCAGTACTTC.

This clone was counted between two and nine times. V gene TRBV18 combines with J gene TRBJ2-5; D is perhaps TRBD1 or TRBD2 (5 bases each). The CDR3 spans 15 residues. V lost 4 bases, J lost 5 bases, and 17 bases lay in between. The germline V gene has CDR1 KGHSH and CDR2 LQKENI. CDR3 region: CASSLRDGEGETQYF. The CDR3 coding sequence is TGTGCCAGCTCACTACGGGACGGGGAAGGGGAGACCCAGTACTTC.